The 10 T cell receptor beta chains in this list originate from one sample, sequenced in a study of shared clonotypes between healthy human individuals. Measured with immunoSEQ multiplex PCR; TCRdb has only the in-frame clones, and not every one. This repertoire shows about 680,000 clones, about 91% found once; its top ten account for 24%. CD45RO-negative cells were positively selected for CCR7, leaving out terminally differentiated effector memory CD45RA+ cells. Material: naive CD8+ T cells sorted from blood. The receptors here all came from a man aged 30 to 39 in good health.

This chain connects TRBV6-5 to TRBJ1-1; D gene uncertain. The CDR3 loop spans 15 amino acids. Germline V gene data show CDR1 as MNHEY and CDR2 as SVGAGI. Between the trimmed V and J ends, which lost 6 bases and 0 bases, there was a span of 14 bases. The DNA of the CDR3 is TGTGCCAGCAGACTCGCTGCCCCCCTGAACACTGAAGCTTTCTTT. Its protein product is CASRLAAPLNTEAFF.

This clone was recorded once. The J gene is TRBJ2-1, the V gene TRBV21-1; the table's D call, TRBD2, has no DNA check behind it. TRBV21-1 is described as a pseudogene. This CDR3 region has 18 residues. The CDR3 DNA sequence: TGTGCCAGCAGCAAAGTAGTGGAGACTAGCGGGAGGTGTCGTGAGCAGTTCTTC. Protein: CASSKVVETSGRCREQFF.

Regarding this clone: The sample carries other DNA sequences with the same CDR3. This rearrangement joins TRBV9 to TRBJ2-7; D is perhaps TRBD1 or TRBD2 (5 bases each). Germline CDR1 is SGDLS and CDR2 is YYNGEE. The CDR3 totals 13 residues. Trimming pared 0 bases from V and 3 bases from J, leaving 7 bases between. The chain's CDR3 is CASSVGGSYEQYF. In DNA, the CDR3 is TGTGCCAGCAGCGTAGGGGGGAGCTACGAGCAGTACTTC.

The chain links TRBV5-8 to TRBJ2-1; 9 bases map to TRBD1. CDR3 length: 13 residues. V was pared by 7 bases and J by 8 bases, with 7 bases of the junction left unmatched. Germline CDR1 is SGHTS and CDR2 is YDEGEE. The CDR3 loop reads CASDHRGQDEQFF. CDR3 coding DNA: TGTGCCAGCGACCACAGGGGGCAGGATGAGCAGTTCTTC.

The chain couples TRBV28 to TRBJ2-1; either TRBD1 or TRBD2 may supply D (5 bases each). Per germline, CDR1 MDHEN and CDR2 SYDVKM. V was pared by 4 bases and J by 8 bases, with 30 bases between. The CDR3 has 19 residues. The chain's CDR3 is CASSSPLKRDAQQRDEQFF. The CDR3 coding sequence is TGTGCCAGCAGTTCCCCTCTCAAACGGGACGCACAACAACGGGATGAGCAGTTCTTC.

This chain links TRBV9 with TRBJ2-7, with 8 bases fitting TRBD2. This CDR3 is built from 14 residues. CDR1 and CDR2 (germline): SGDLS, YYNGEE. Trimming took 2 bases from V and 2 from J; bases not matched to a gene: 3. The CDR3 loop is CASSVSGTAYEQYF. The DNA for the CDR3 is TGTGCCAGCAGCGTTAGCGGGACCGCCTACGAGCAGTACTTC.

The chain has TRBV7-8 and TRBJ1-5; 9 nucleotides match TRBD1. Germline V CDR1 and CDR2: SGHVS, FQNEAQ. V shed 4 bases and J 7 bases; nucleotides not matched to a gene: 14. The CDR3 totals 17 residues. The DNA of the CDR3 is TGTGCCAGCAGCTACCGGGACAGGGATCACCCACGGCAGCCCCAGCATTTT. Amino acid sequence: CASSYRDRDHPRQPQHF.

This rearrangement joins TRBV7-8 to TRBJ2-5; possible D gene TRBD1, 6 bases. Deletions cut 0 bases from V and 3 bases from J, with 20 bases between. The germline V gene has CDR1 SGHVS and CDR2 FQNEAQ. This CDR3 region has 18 residues. For the CDR3, the DNA is TGTGCCAGCAGCTTAGCGCAAACCGGGACACCGGGAAAAGAGACCCAGTACTTC. Translation: CASSLAQTGTPGKETQYF.

This rearrangement joins TRBV6-6 to TRBJ1-1; possibly TRBD1 for D (6 bases). Germline V CDR1 and CDR2: MNHNY, SVGAGI (reference sequence). V was shortened by 2 bases and J by 4 bases, with 14 bases between the two germline ends. CDR3 length: 15 amino acids. CDR3 bases: TGTGCCAGCAGTTACCATTTGGGCAGGGGCACTGAAGCTTTCTTT. It specifies CASSYHLGRGTEAFF.

The genes are TRBV6-1 and TRBJ2-2, with unresolved D. The CDR3 spans 11 residues. V was clipped by 8 bases and J by 7 bases, with 8 bases between them. Germline V lookup: CDR1 MNHNS, CDR2 SASEGT. CDR3 sequence: CASRDIGELFF. Written as DNA, the CDR3 is TGTGCCAGCCGAGATATCGGGGAGCTGTTTTTT.